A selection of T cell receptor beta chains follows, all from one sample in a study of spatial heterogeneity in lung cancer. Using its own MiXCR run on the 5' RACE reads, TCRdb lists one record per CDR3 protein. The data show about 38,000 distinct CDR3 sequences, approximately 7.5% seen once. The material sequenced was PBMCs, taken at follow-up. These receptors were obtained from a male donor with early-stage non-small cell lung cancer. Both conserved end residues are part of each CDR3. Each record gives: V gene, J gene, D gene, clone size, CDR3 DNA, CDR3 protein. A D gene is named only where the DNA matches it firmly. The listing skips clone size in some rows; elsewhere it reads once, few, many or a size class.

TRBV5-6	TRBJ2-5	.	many	TGTGCCAGCAGCTTGGATTGGGAAGAGACCCAGTACTTC	CASSLDWEETQYF
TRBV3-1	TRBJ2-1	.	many	TGTGCCAGCAGTCCTATGGTGGGGGGGCAAAATGAGCAGTTCTTC	CASSPMVGGQNEQFF
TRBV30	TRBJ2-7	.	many	TGTGCCTGGAGTTATACTGTCGTTTACGAGCAGTACTTC	CAWSYTVVYEQYF
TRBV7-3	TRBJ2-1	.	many	TGTGCCAGCAGACAGAGCTCCTACAATGAGCAGTTCTTC	CASRQSSYNEQFF
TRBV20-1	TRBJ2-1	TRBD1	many	TGCAGTGCTACCGACAGGGGGGCCTACAATGAGCAGTTCTTC	CSATDRGAYNEQFF
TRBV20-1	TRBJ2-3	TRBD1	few	TGCAGTGCTAACCCCGGGACAGACCTCACAGATACGCAGTATTTT	CSANPGTDLTDTQYF
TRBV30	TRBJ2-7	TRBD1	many	TGTGCCTGGATGGAGAAGGGGACGAGGGGGCGAAAGGGATGGTCCTACGAGCAGTACTTC	CAWMEKGTRGRKGWSYEQYF
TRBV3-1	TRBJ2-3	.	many	TGTGCCAGCAGCCACGGGCCAGATACGCAGTATTTT	CASSHGPDTQYF
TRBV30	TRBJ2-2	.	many	TGTGCCTGGAGTGTACGGGGGCACACCGGGGAGCTGTTTTTT	CAWSVRGHTGELFF
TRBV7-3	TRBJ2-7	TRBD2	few	TGTGCCAGCAGCTTCGGGGGGGGCTACGAGCAGTACTTC	CASSFGGGYEQYF
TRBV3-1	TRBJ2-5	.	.	TGTGCCAGCAGCCCCGCTATCCAAGAGACCCAGTACTTC	CASSPAIQETQYF
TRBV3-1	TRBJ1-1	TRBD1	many	TGTGCCAGCAGCCAAGGAAGTTCTGTAGGGGGCTTCACTGAAGCTTTCTTT	CASSQGSSVGGFTEAFF
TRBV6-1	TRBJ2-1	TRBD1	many	TGTGCCAGCTCATACCTCACCGGGACAGGGGGTGATGAGCAGTTCTTC	CASSYLTGTGGDEQFF
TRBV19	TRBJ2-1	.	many	TGTGCCAGTACGCCCAGTTCCTACAATGAGCAGTTCTTC	CASTPSSYNEQFF
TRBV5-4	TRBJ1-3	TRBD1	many	TGTGCCAGCAGCGAGGACAGGGCTGGAAACACCATATATTTT	CASSEDRAGNTIYF
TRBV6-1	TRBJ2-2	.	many	TGTGCCAGCAGCGCTCGGCCCAGCGTTTACACCGGGGAGCTGTTTTTT	CASSARPSVYTGELFF
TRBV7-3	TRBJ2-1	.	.	TGTGCCAGCAGCTCCGGCCGGATCGGCAATGAGCAGTTCTTC	CASSSGRIGNEQFF
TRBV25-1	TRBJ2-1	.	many	TGTGCCAGCAGTGGGTTGTTAGCCTACAATGAGCAGTTCTTC	CASSGLLAYNEQFF
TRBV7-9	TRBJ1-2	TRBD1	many	TGTGCCAGCAGTCAAGGGGGCAGCGACTATGGCTACACCTTC	CASSQGGSDYGYTF
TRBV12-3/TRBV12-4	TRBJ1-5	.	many	TGTGCCAGCAGTTCGGGCCTTAGCAATCAGCCCCAGCATTTT	CASSSGLSNQPQHF
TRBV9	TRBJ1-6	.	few	TGTGCCAGCAGCGGTACTGATTCACCCCTCCACTTT	CASSGTDSPLHF
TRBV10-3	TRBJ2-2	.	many	TGTGCCATCAGTGAAGTGGGAACGGCGAACACCGGGGAGCTGTTTTTT	CAISEVGTANTGELFF
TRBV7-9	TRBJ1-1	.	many	TGTGCCAGCAGCTTACGGGGGGCTGAAGCTTTCTTT	CASSLRGAEAFF
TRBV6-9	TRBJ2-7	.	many	TGTGCCAGCAGTTATCAAGTCTCCTACGAGCAGTACTTC	CASSYQVSYEQYF
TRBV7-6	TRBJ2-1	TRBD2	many	TGTGCCAGCAGGGACGCGGGGGATGAGCAGTTCTTC	CASRDAGDEQFF
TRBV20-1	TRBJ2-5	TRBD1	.	TGCAGTGCTAGAGCGGACAGGGGGCGATTGGAGACCCAGTACTTC	CSARADRGRLETQYF
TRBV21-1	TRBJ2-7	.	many	TGTGCCAGCAGCATCCGGGAGCTTCTCTACGAGCAGTACTTC	CASSIRELLYEQYF
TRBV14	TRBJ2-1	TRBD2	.	TGTGCCAGCAGCCCTACTGCCGCGGCAGGACTAGGACCCCTTGAGCAGTTCTTC	CASSPTAAAGLGPLEQFF